Listed below are T cell receptor beta chains from one sample, sequenced in a study of beta chain features in type 1 diabetes. Some clones are missing from TCRdb's copy, which holds only in-frame ones; the method was immunoSEQ multiplex PCR. The data hold 400,000 or so clones, with 10% to 15% observed a single time. The source material was naive CD4+ T cells from blood. These TCRs come from a woman younger than 30 with type 1 diabetes. CDR3s include the opening cysteine and the closing phenylalanine or tryptophan.

J: TRBJ1-4
V: TRBV11-2
CDR3: CASSFEGAAEKLFF

J: TRBJ2-3
V: TRBV5-1
CDR3: CASSPLDSTDTQYF

J: TRBJ2-7
V: TRBV10-3
CDR3: CAIRGAGGWGEQYF

J: TRBJ2-7
V: TRBV4-3
CDR3: CASSLSTGTSKYEQYF

J: TRBJ2-7
V: TRBV30
CDR3: CAWSWGASGSYEQYF

J: TRBJ2-3
V: TRBV18
CDR3: CANSWTTADTQYF

J: TRBJ2-5
V: TRBV7-2
CDR3: CASSFRVRAGETQYF

J: TRBJ2-2
V: TRBV30
CDR3: CAWTGTSLVGELFF

J: TRBJ2-7
V: TRBV28
CDR3: CASSWTDEQYF

J: TRBJ2-2
V: TRBV7-2
CDR3: CASSFSRELFF

J: TRBJ2-4
V: TRBV11-2
CDR3: CASRRVGKNIQYF

J: TRBJ1-2
V: TRBV20-1
CDR3: CSAGGVDGYTF

J: TRBJ1-1
V: TRBV28
CDR3: CASSFALNTEAFF

J: TRBJ1-4
V: TRBV6-5
CDR3: CASTKTGTMEKLFF

J: TRBJ2-1
V: TRBV30
CDR3: CAWGSGTGGGNEQFF

J: TRBJ2-2
V: TRBV2
CDR3: CASSEVGTLNTGELFF

J: TRBJ2-1
V: TRBV30
CDR3: CAWSRLTSGGEQFF